This paragraph reports one TCR beta chain. Study processing details: From reference gene primer amplification, estimates of nucleated cell counts were derived. Generated by immunoSEQ multiplex PCR, the TCRdb table keeps only in-frame clones and is missing some. D and trimming were read from the DNA, whereas the V and J calls and clone size are those reported in that table. The sample includes 120,000 to 150,000 clones, roughly 89% of them seen just once. CDR3 length equals 12 residues. The germline CDR1 and CDR2 sequences are LGHDT and YNNKEL (reference sequence). J gave up 5 bases and V 4 bases, and 2 bases lay outside the gene matches. These data originate in a study of blood T cell repertoires in COVID-19.

What was sequenced was peripheral blood. This sequence joins TRBV3-1 (or the pseudogene TRBV3-2) and TRBJ2-7; 7 bases align to TRBD1. The source of this sequence is a woman between 50 and 59 years old with active or convalescent COVID-19. CDR3 loop: CASSPRGNEQYF. CDR3 coding DNA: TGTGCCAGCAGCCCCAGGGGGAACGAGCAGTACTTC.